This T cell receptor (beta chain) was recovered during a study of CD8+CD57+ T cells in acquired aplastic anemia. An expansion of CD8+CD57+ cells by flow cytometry had been shown in patients chosen for sequencing. Each patient carried a diagnosis of severe acquired aplastic anemia. The blood sampling took place in patients who had so far received no therapy. Genomic DNA templated the TCR beta VDJ and CDR3 profiling. TCRdb called the reads again in MiXCR, with one record for every CDR3 protein. The profile shows approximately 470,000 distinct CDR3 sequences, around a third of them singletons. Study outcomes and limitations: No significant difference in CD8+ Simpson's diversity was found between patients and controls.

As concerns this clonotype: What it binds is not known.

Sequencing was done on a sample of sorted CD4+, CD8+, or CD8+CD57+ T cells (not recorded which) from PBMCs. The receptor's source is a human donor with aplastic anemia.

The CDR3 protein is CASSVGPTYEQYF. In DNA, the CDR3 is TGTGCCAGCAGCGTAGGACCCACCTACGAGCAGTACTTC. The V call is TRBV7-9, the J call TRBJ2-7, with D uncertain. Germline values: CDR1 SEHNR, CDR2 FQNEAQ (reference sequence). V was shortened by 5 bases and J by 2 bases, with 10 bases between the two germline ends. This CDR3 has 13 amino acids.